A single sample is the source of the 10 T cell receptor beta chains below, sequenced in a study of beta chain features in type 1 diabetes. Reverse transcribing all isolated RNA meant expressed TCRB transcripts were sequenced. Data came from immunoSEQ multiplex PCR; TCRdb stores just in-frame clones and leaves some out. The data show 150,000 to 200,000 clones, approximately 8.4% seen once. The specimen was central memory CD4+ T cells from blood. Source of these receptors: a young woman in good health.

Points on this clone: This same CDR3 is encoded by further DNA sequences in the sample. The chain is built from TRBV9 and TRBJ2-3, with 13 bases aligning to TRBD2. The CDR3 sequence is 15 residues long. V dropped 1 base and J dropped 4; count of bases not matched to a gene: 0. Germline CDR1 SGDLS, CDR2 YYNGEE. CDR3 sequence (DNA): TGTGCCAGCAGCGTAACTAGCGGGGGGGCAGATACGCAGTATTTT. It is translated as CASSVTSGGADTQYF.

The chain couples TRBV11-3 to TRBJ2-1; 7 positions match TRBD2. The V gene's germline CDR1 is SGHNT and CDR2 YENEEA. The V gene end was trimmed by 4 bases and the J gene end by 7 bases; junction bases not matched to a gene: 13. CDR3 size: 16 residues. CDR3 coding DNA: TGTGCCAGCAGCTCCTCAGGCGGGAGACTCTGGAATGAGCAGTTCTTC. The encoded protein is CASSSSGGRLWNEQFF.

There are a few counts of this clone. This chain links TRBV14 with TRBJ2-3, with a tentative D call TRBD1 (6 bases). This CDR3 has 17 amino acids. Germline assignment: CDR1 SGHDN and CDR2 FVKESK. The germline V and J ends were trimmed by 1 base and 0 bases, with 14 bases remaining between them. The CDR3 region has the DNA TGTGCCAGCAGCCAAGGGTCCGGGACACTTAGCACAGATACGCAGTATTTT. Residues: CASSQGSGTLSTDTQYF.

The chain links TRBV10-1 to TRBJ2-1; TRBD2 matches 9 bases. The CDR3 spans 15 residues. Germline V gene sequence: CDR1 WNHNN, CDR2 SYGVQD (reference sequence). With V trimmed by 3 bases and J by 6 bases, 6 bases remained unmatched. The CDR3 reads CASSEKAGGPNEQFF. The CDR3 nucleotides are TGCGCCAGCAGTGAAAAAGCGGGAGGCCCCAATGAGCAGTTCTTC.

This sequence joins TRBV5-1 and TRBJ2-1, with TRBD2 matching over 14 bases. The CDR3 length is 17 residues. V was pared by 1 base and J by 9 bases, with 9 bases of the junction left unmatched. Germline V CDR1 and CDR2: SGHRS, YFSETQ. The CDR3 loop is CASSLIGGTSGRIEQFF. DNA of the CDR3: TGCGCCAGCAGCTTGATCGGGGGGACTAGCGGGAGAATTGAGCAGTTCTTC.

The table lists this clone with a few counts. The chain uses TRBV29-1 and TRBJ1-4, with D maybe TRBD1 (5 bases). CDR1 SQVTM and CDR2 ANQGSEA come from the germline V gene. The V end lost 6 bases, the J end lost 10 bases, and 15 bases lay between the germline ends. CDR3 size: 12 residues. The CDR3 here is CSVGGSEGKLFF. In DNA, the CDR3 is TGCAGCGTCGGGGGGTCCGAGGGAAAACTGTTTTTT. Full variable domain (missing parts from reference TRBV29-1 and TRBJ1-4): SAVISQKPSRDICQRGTSLTIQCQVDSQVTMMFWYRQQPGQSLTLIATANQGSEATYESGFVIDKFPISRPNLTFSTLTVSNMSPEDSSIYLCSVGGSEGKLFFGSGTQLSVL.

In this sample, this clone turned up a few times. This chain connects TRBV5-4 to TRBJ2-5, with D uncertain. V lost 2 bases and J lost 4, with 9 bases in between. The CDR3 sequence is 13 residues long. Germline CDR1 SGHNT, CDR2 YYREEE (reference sequence). The CDR3 reads CASSLSTGETQYF. In DNA form, the CDR3 reads TGTGCCAGCAGCTTAAGTACCGGAGAGACCCAGTACTTC.

This clone was found a few times. The J gene is TRBJ2-7, the V gene TRBV11-2, with D unclear. Looked up from germline, CDR1 is SGHAT and CDR2 is FQNNGV. The CDR3 has 11 amino acids. V gave up 5 bases and J gave up 7 bases, with 9 bases separating them. The CDR3 DNA is TGTGCCAGCAGCGAAACATGGGAGCAGTACTTC. Translated, it gives CASSETWEQYF.

This clone was seen a few times. The CDR3 loop reads CASSFRGSSDTQYF. The CDR3 DNA reads as TGTGCCAGTAGTTTCAGGGGGTCGTCAGATACGCAGTATTTT. This chain links TRBV19 with TRBJ2-3; 7 bases match TRBD1. This CDR3 is built from 14 residues. Trimming took 5 bases from V and 4 from J; bases not matched to a gene: 6. Germline CDR1 and CDR2: LNHDA and SQIVND (reference sequence).

V is TRBV21-1 and J is TRBJ2-7; TRBD1, the D gene given by the table, was not confirmed from the DNA. TRBV21-1 is labeled a pseudogene. This CDR3 comprises 16 residues. CDR3 amino acids: CASSKEGQGETYEQYF. The CDR3 DNA reads TGTGCCAGCAGCAAAGAGGGACAGGGGGAGACATACGAGCAGTACTTC.